A selection of T cell receptor beta chains follows, all from one sample in a study of OX40 agonist ivuxolimab in advanced cancers. Sequenced by immunoSEQ multiplex PCR; TCRdb stores in-frame clones only, minus some. The sample lists around 50,000 clones; approximately 75% were seen once. The sequencing here drew on CD4+ or CD8+ T cells sorted from blood, taken in a trial of the OX40 agonist ivuxolimab. The receptors here all came from an adult with an advanced solid tumor such as melanoma, head and neck, liver or kidney cancer. The CDR3 runs from the conserved cysteine through the conserved F or W. The D gene is left open where the match is weak. Clone size is shown for a subset of rows, as once, few, many or a class of expanded clone.

clone_size d_call j_call v_call cdr3_nt cdr3_aa
once NA TRBJ2-3 TRBV11-3 TGTGCCAGCAGCTTGAGAGGGGGGTTGCAGTATTTT CASSLRGGLQYF
few TRBD2 TRBJ2-7 TRBV19 TGTGCCAGTAGTCCCCTAGGAGCGGGGCTCTCCTACGAGCAGTACTTC CASSPLGAGLSYEQYF
few NA TRBJ1-6 TRBV7-9 TGTGCCAGCAGCTCGACTAATTCACCCCTCCACTTT CASSSTNSPLHF
NA NA TRBJ2-7 TRBV12-5 TGTGCTAGTGGTTTGCTTGGTGGGAAAACCTACGAGCAGTACTTC CASGLLGGKTYEQYF
NA TRBD2 TRBJ2-1 TRBV6-6 TGTGCCAGCAGTTACTTGGCTAGCGGGGCCTACAATGAGCAGTTCTTC CASSYLASGAYNEQFF
NA TRBD2 TRBJ2-2 TRBV6-1 TGTGCCAGCAGTGATCTTGGCGGGGGACCCACCGGGGAGCTGTTTTTT CASSDLGGGPTGELFF
NA NA TRBJ2-3 TRBV27 TGTGCCAGCAGTCTCCACGGACGGAGCAGCACAGATACGCAGTATTTT CASSLHGRSSTDTQYF
NA NA TRBJ1-2 TRBV5-1 TGCGCCAGCAGCTTGGCCGGGGGTGACTATGGCTACACCTTC CASSLAGGDYGYTF
once NA TRBJ2-7 TRBV5-1 TGCGCCAGCAGCTCACAAGGGGGGAACGAGCAGTACTTC CASSSQGGNEQYF
NA NA TRBJ2-4 TRBV15 TGTGCCACCAGCATAAAAAACATTCAGTACTTC CATSIKNIQYF
NA NA TRBJ2-5 TRBV7-2 TGTGCCAGCAGCTTAACGGAGACCCAGTACTTC CASSLTETQYF
NA NA TRBJ1-1 TRBV5-1 TGCGCCAGCAGCTTGGTAGGGACGCAGAACACTGAAGCTTTCTTT CASSLVGTQNTEAFF
NA TRBD1 TRBJ1-2 TRBV27 TGTGCCAGCGTCCCCCACAGGGGGGCGGGGGGCTACACCTTC CASVPHRGAGGYTF
NA NA TRBJ1-2 TRBV14 TGTGCCAGCAGCCAAGATTCCGGATGGGGGGCGACTAACTATGGCTACACCTTC CASSQDSGWGATNYGYTF
NA NA TRBJ1-6 TRBV12-5 TGTGCTAGTGGTTTGGTAGCTTCGCCCCGCTATAATTCACCCCTCCACTTT CASGLVASPRYNSPLHF
few NA TRBJ2-5 TRBV5-4 TGTGCCAGCAGTCGGGGGAGGTCCGGGGAGACCCAGTACTTC CASSRGRSGETQYF
NA NA TRBJ2-2 TRBV5-1 TGCGCCAGCAGCCCGGGGGGACAACTGAACACCGGGGAGCTGTTTTTT CASSPGGQLNTGELFF
NA TRBD2 TRBJ2-1 TRBV19 TGTGCCAGTGGCCCGGGCGGGGGTTACAATGAGCAGTTCTTC CASGPGGGYNEQFF
once NA TRBJ2-5 TRBV7-9 TGTGCCAGCAGCTCAGCAGGCGGGGGCAGGGAAGAGACCCAGTACTTC CASSSAGGGREETQYF
NA NA TRBJ2-5 TRBV9 TGTGCCAGCAGCGTAGATCTCATGGGGGCGTGGGAGACCCAGTACTTC CASSVDLMGAWETQYF
NA NA TRBJ1-4 TRBV14 TGTGCCAGCAGCATCAAGTGGGGAACTAATGAAAAACTGTTTTTT CASSIKWGTNEKLFF
NA NA TRBJ2-2 TRBV7-8 TGTGCCAGCAGCCCAGGGGAGGTGGACGGGGAGCTGTTTTTT CASSPGEVDGELFF
NA NA TRBJ2-5 TRBV12-5 TGTGCTAGTGTCTGGGGGCAGGGAGGTATAGAGACCCAGTACTTC CASVWGQGGIETQYF
once NA TRBJ2-6 TRBV13 TGTGCCAGCAGCTTTGGGGGGCCTCCCTCTGGGGCCAACGTCCTGACTTTC CASSFGGPPSGANVLTF
NA TRBD1 TRBJ1-3 TRBV6-1 TGTGCCAGCAGCGAACGTCGGACAGGCTGGGGAAACACCATATATTTT CASSERRTGWGNTIYF
NA NA TRBJ2-2 TRBV6-1 TGTGCCAGCATTTTTGGGTTGAACACCGGGGAGCTGTTTTTT CASIFGLNTGELFF
NA NA TRBJ1-4 TRBV5-1 TGCGCCAGCAGCTTGGGGGCAACAACTAATGAAAAACTGTTTTTT CASSLGATTNEKLFF
NA NA TRBJ2-3 TRBV14 TGTGCCAGCGGGCATAGCCATACGCAGTATTTT CASGHSHTQYF
few NA TRBJ1-1 TRBV18 TGTGCCAGCTCTCAAGGGGGGACTGAAGCTTTCTTT CASSQGGTEAFF
NA NA TRBJ2-1 TRBV5-8 TGTGCCAGCAGCTTAAACTTCGGGACTGATGAGCAGTTCTTC CASSLNFGTDEQFF
NA NA TRBJ2-3 TRBV6-1 TGTGCCAGCAGTGGACGATTCCTAGATGATACGCAGTATTTT CASSGRFLDDTQYF